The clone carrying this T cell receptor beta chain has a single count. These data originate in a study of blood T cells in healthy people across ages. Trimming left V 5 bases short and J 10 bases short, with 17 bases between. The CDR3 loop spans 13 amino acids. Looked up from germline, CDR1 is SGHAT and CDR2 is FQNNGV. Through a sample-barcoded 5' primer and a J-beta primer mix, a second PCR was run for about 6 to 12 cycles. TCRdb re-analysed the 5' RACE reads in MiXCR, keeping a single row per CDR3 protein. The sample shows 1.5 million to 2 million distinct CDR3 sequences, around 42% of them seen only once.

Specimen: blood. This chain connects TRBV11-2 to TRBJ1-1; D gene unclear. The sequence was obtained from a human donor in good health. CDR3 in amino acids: CASSRNPFGSAFF. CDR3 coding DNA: TGTGCCAGCAGCCGCAACCCTTTTGGATCAGCTTTCTTT. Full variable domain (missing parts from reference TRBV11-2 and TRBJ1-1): EAGVAQSPRYKIIEKRQSVAFWCNPISGHATLYWYQQILGQGPKLLIQFQNNGVVDDSQLPKDRFSAERLKGVDSTLKIQPAKLEDSAVYLCASSRNPFGSAFFGQGTRLTVV.